This T cell receptor (beta chain) was found in a study of graft-versus-host responses after intestinal transplantation (dated by TCRdb to the early 2020s). With regard to the full study: The transplants that recipients received were multivisceral, liver-intestinal, or isolated intestinal. Every recipient was given anti-thymocyte globulin induction, then maintenance tacrolimus and steroids for 3 to 4 years. Bulk TCR-beta CDR3 sequencing was used to track graft-versus-host and host-versus-graft alloreactive T cell clones in the graft, circulation and bone marrow after intestinal transplantation. To identify alloreactive clones, pre-transplant mixed lymphocyte reaction products were sequenced and then compared with unstimulated pre-transplant donor and recipient T cells. A cohort of 24 intestinal transplant recipients, including one retransplant, was enrolled, and 3 patients lacking pretransplant specimens were excluded. Donor T cell macrochimerism was defined as a peak of at least 4% donor T cells among recipient peripheral blood mononuclear cells. Samples from a few later patients were sequenced in-house on an Illumina MiSeq with MiXCR processing rather than by the commercial service.

The receptor library was made with the immunoSEQ multiplex PCR assay. For most patients, genomic DNA was isolated with the Qiagen DNeasy Blood and Tissue Kit and shipped frozen to Adaptive Biotechnologies for TCR sequencing. High-throughput TCR-beta CDR3 sequencing of genomic DNA from most patients was performed by Adaptive Biotechnologies. In the paper's pipeline: Adaptive's ImmunoSEQ software was the source of the TCR sequencing data for about 18 patients, while a few other patients were processed with MiXCR and VDJtools. CD4 versus CD8 sorting errors were corrected by removing sequences found in both subsets at a frequency ratio below 5:1. CDR3 nucleotide sequences shared between donor and recipient were removed because their origin could not be assigned. At least 2-fold expansion over unstimulated cells and a minimum CFSE-low frequency of 0.002% (template counts) or 0.001% (read counts) were required for clones to be classified as alloreactive. A clone was considered mappable if detected in the sequenced pre-transplant spleen, lymph node, or MLR CFSE-low populations of the donor or recipient. Cumulative frequency of alloreactive clones was calculated as a percentage of all sequences weighted by copy number. TCRdb holds this immuneACCESS table with in-frame rearrangements only. Some clones are missing; in checked studies, unresolved V genes explain under half, and the rest has no known cause. D and trimming were read from the DNA, whereas the V and J calls and clone size are those reported in that table. The sample includes about 80,000 clones, with roughly nine tenths observed a single time. Of the sample, under 0.4% is held by the ten largest clones.

The time point label, as the study defines it: cells obtained before transplantation from donor or recipient. CD3+CD4+ and CD3+CD8+ populations were FACS-sorted from unstimulated pre-transplant donor and recipient cells taken from spleen or lymph nodes. Looking up the germline V gene yields CDR1 MDHEN and CDR2 SYDVKM. Inclusive of the bounding cysteine and phenylalanine, the CDR3 is 16 residues long. Only the CDR3 DNA is retained, 48 bases long and in frame from the first base. A distance of 16 bases separates the germline ends of V and J, which lose 2 bases and 5 bases respectively. This clone was detected a few times. This clone's antigen is unknown. No per-base quality is available; no much larger clone lies one base away. What the research found in general, with its limitations: GvH clones turned up in recipient bone marrow, with some appearing earlier in ileal mucosa or blood, a pattern consistent with an intestinal mucosal origin. High GvH to HvG T cell clonal ratios were observed in the allografts of patients with donor T cell macrochimerism. The conclusions were limited by the relatively low number and heterogeneity of the intestinal transplant patients. Early after transplant, peak levels of circulating GvH clones were found to be associated with declines in HvG clones.

The input for sequencing was unstimulated CD4+ T cells sorted from spleen or lymph node cells, taken before intestinal transplant. The TCR comes from a human donor who received an intestinal transplant. The chain employs TRBV28 and TRBJ1-5; the D gene cannot be resolved reliably. The DNA sequence follows: TGTGCCAGCAGTTTACTCTCGAACATTGAGGATCAGCCCCAGCATTTT. Translated, this is CASSLLSNIEDQPQHF.